This T cell receptor (beta chain) is from a study of cytomegalovirus exposure and HLA in healthy donors. Broader study findings: HLA allele associations emerged for some 16,000 TCR beta sequences in a later analysis, at 0.05 false discovery rate. In a later analysis, donors in an Asian-associated ancestry cluster reportedly had fewer N-insertions in productive TCRs than the cohort mean. TCR beta sequences reportedly predicted the HLA-A and HLA-B alleles of most subjects accurately. Serostatus for CMV was the only available immune exposure information.

A word on this clone: Its antigen is currently unknown.

Germline-derived CDR1 and CDR2 are MNHEY and SMNVEV (reference sequence). V was pared by 2 bases and J by 0 bases, with 10 bases between. This CDR3 comprises 15 residues. The PCR had 60 Vbeta and 13 Jbeta primers. Measured with immunoSEQ multiplex PCR; TCRdb has only the in-frame clones, and not every one. This sample has about 180,000 clones, with around four fifths found just once. The sequencing input was PBMCs. The TCR was taken from a woman in her 30s in good health and CMV-seronegative. V and J are TRBV27 and TRBJ1-2; perhaps TRBD1 as D (5 bases). CDR3 in amino acids: CASSLGASTNYGYTF. The CDR3 DNA follows: TGTGCCAGCAGTTTAGGGGCCAGTACTAACTATGGCTACACCTTC.